This T cell receptor beta chain appears in the sequencing data of a study of PD-L1 blockade in urothelial cancer. Study overall: Males with bladder-origin urothelial cancer made up about 85% of the roughly 29 patients. Prior regimens of chemotherapy numbered 0 to 3 per patient. Each blood sample yielded a median of 141,255 T cells.

All patients handed over anywhere from 1 to 8 samples, pretreatment and on-treatment. This CDR3 contains 14 residues. Germline CDR1 MNHNS, CDR2 SASEGT. With 6 bases clipped from V and 7 bases from J, the junction kept 9 bases outside the gene matches. Using immunoSEQ multiplex PCR, the repertoire was profiled, and TCRdb retains in-frame clones only, with some absent. The sample has approximately 79,000 clones; about nine tenths are singletons. Here the sequenced sample was PBMCs, taken around atezolizumab (anti-PD-L1) treatment. This sequence originates from a woman between 70 and 85 years old with urothelial cancer. V gene TRBV6-1 combines with J gene TRBJ2-7, with TRBD2 matching over 10 bases. CDR3 residues: CASRKAGGVWEQYF. The CDR3, as DNA: TGTGCCAGCAGGAAAGCGGGGGGGGTGTGGGAGCAGTACTTC.